This T cell receptor beta chain comes out of a study of T cells in severe cutaneous drug reactions. Looking at the study overall: Naranjo and ALDEN algorithms identified the culprit drug.

The iRepertoire multiplex PCR system with TCR subtype-specific primers built both bulk and single-cell libraries. Bulk TCR libraries started from roughly 100-500 ng RNA per sample. TCRdb reprocessed the multiplex PCR reads and keeps a single row for each CDR3 protein, giving no DNA. The sample totals more than 20,000 distinct CDR3 sequences. Regarding the study as a whole: Tolerant-control and healthy-donor PBMC lacked or rarely had the public CDR3 found in blisters. TRBV12-4 use rose strongly in carbamazepine-induced Stevens-Johnson syndrome or toxic epidermal necrolysis, averaging roughly 32% in blister cells and about 5% in PBMC.

Carbamazepine had induced Stevens-Johnson syndrome or toxic epidermal necrolysis in the sequenced donors. On this clonotype itself: Its specificity is not known.

This CDR3 region has 16 residues. The germline CDR1 and CDR2 sequences are DFQATT and SNEGSKA (reference sequence). The chain recombines TRBV20-1 with TRBJ2-1; TCRdb's assignment of TRBD2 cannot be checked, as there is no DNA. The receptor comes from a human donor with toxic epidermal necrolysis, a severe cutaneous drug reaction. Sequenced input: PBMCs. CDR3 sequence: CSARTQGLAVYNEQFF.